Included here is one TCR beta chain sequence, with context. Its antigen is as yet unknown. Trimming stripped 6 bases from V and 1 base from J, with 6 bases between. This CDR3 spans 11 amino acids. Germline assignment: CDR1 DFQATT and CDR2 SNEGSKA (reference sequence). The record originates from a study of T cell responses to AZD1222 COVID-19 vaccine. Study-level findings and limits: Reportedly, nearly half the spike-specific TCRs target unmutated variant regions.

Some clones are missing from TCRdb's copy, which holds only in-frame ones; the method was immunoSEQ multiplex PCR. The sample yields 77,000 or so clones, roughly 91% seen once. This clonotype originated in an adult who received the AZD1222 COVID-19 vaccine. The chain carries TRBV20-1 and TRBJ2-5, with D tentatively TRBD1 or TRBD2 (5 bases each). This specimen was peripheral blood, taken 28 days after the second AZD1222 dose. This chain's CDR3 is CSAGTQETQYF. DNA for the CDR3: TGCAGTGCCGGGACCCAAGAGACCCAGTACTTC.